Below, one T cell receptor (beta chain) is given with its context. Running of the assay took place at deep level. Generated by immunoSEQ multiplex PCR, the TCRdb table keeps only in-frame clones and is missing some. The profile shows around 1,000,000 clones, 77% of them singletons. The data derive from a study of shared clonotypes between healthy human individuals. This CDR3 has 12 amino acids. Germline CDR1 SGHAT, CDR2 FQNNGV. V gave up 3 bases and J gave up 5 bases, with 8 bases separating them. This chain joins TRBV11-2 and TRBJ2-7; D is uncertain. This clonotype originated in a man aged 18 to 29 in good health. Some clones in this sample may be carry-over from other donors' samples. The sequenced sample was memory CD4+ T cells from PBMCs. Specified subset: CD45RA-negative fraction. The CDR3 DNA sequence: TGTGCCAGCAGCTTTATCACGGACGAGCAGTACTTC. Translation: CASSFITDEQYF. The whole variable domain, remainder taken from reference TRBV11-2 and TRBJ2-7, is EAGVAQSPRYKIIEKRQSVAFWCNPISGHATLYWYQQILGQGPKLLIQFQNNGVVDDSQLPKDRFSAERLKGVDSTLKIQPAKLEDSAVYLCASSFITDEQYFGPGTRLTVT.